This T cell receptor (beta chain) stems from a study of a mutant IDH1 vaccine in newly diagnosed glioma. Study-level information: Patients' prior therapy spanned radiotherapy, temozolomide, or both; most underwent both.

Concerning this clone itself: The antigen remains undetermined.

Findings and caveats of the study: Pseudoprogression showed no apparent link to changes in top peripheral T cell clonotypes.

Measured with immunoSEQ multiplex PCR; TCRdb has only the in-frame clones, and not every one. This sample carries about 68,000 clones, 60% to 85% of them seen once, and the ten largest clones take more than 6.5%. Trimming took 4 bases from V and 2 from J; bases not matched to a gene: 4. Per germline, CDR1 SGHNT and CDR2 YYREEE (reference sequence). This CDR3 comprises 15 residues. Time point: baseline, week 1 (first vaccination visit). Stated treatment: pre-vaccination baseline after standard-of-care therapy. The astrocytomas were IDH1-mutant, ATRX-negative, and WHO grade 3 or 4. The J gene is TRBJ1-2, the V gene TRBV5-4; TRBD1 agrees at 11 bases. Sequenced material: PBMCs, taken from a glioma patient treated with radiotherapy, temozolomide or both. This TCR came from a man in his fifties or sixties with glioma. In nucleotides, the CDR3 is TGTGCCAGCAGCGGACAGGGGGCGAAAAACTATGGCTACACCTTC. Amino acid sequence: CASSGQGAKNYGYTF.